This T cell receptor (beta chain) was obtained from a study of T-cell memory formation after mild COVID-19. TCRdb processed the 5' RACE reads anew with MiXCR; each CDR3 protein has one entry. The table includes roughly 150,000 distinct CDR3 sequences, more than 14% detected once. This clonotype has a handful of counts. The CDR3 contains 16 residues. The germline V and J ends were trimmed by 1 base and 5 bases, with 17 bases remaining between them. The germline CDR1 and CDR2 sequences are SNHLY and FYNNEI. This receptor was obtained from an adult woman who had mild COVID-19 (a few samples of this study predate the infection). Cell type and time point are not known. The sample comprised PBMCs or a T cell subset sorted from them (not recorded which). The chain couples TRBV2 to TRBJ2-5; maybe TRBD2 (6 bases). CDR3: CASSEGFSTSLETQYF. The CDR3 region has the DNA TGTGCCAGCAGTGAAGGCTTTTCGACTAGTTTGGAGACCCAGTACTTC.